A single sample gave rise to the 6 T cell receptor beta chains below, sequenced in a study of CD8 T cells in Susac syndrome. The RNA, roughly 0.5 to 1 ug, was put through reverse transcription using random hexamers. MiXCR was run by TCRdb on the immunoSEQ multiplex PCR reads, yielding one entry per CDR3 protein. This table has about 47,000 distinct CDR3 sequences, about 92% appearing once. Sample: CD8+ T cells from PBMCs. The origin of the receptors is a human donor in good health.

The chain links TRBV20-1 to TRBJ2-3; D is undetermined. The CDR3 totals 17 residues. V lost 0 bases to trimming and J lost 1 base, with 17 bases between them. CDR1 is DFQATT and CDR2 is SNEGSKA in the germline V gene (reference sequence). The CDR3 sequence: CSARDLTFQAGTDTQYF. The CDR3 DNA sequence: TGCAGTGCTAGAGATCTAACCTTCCAGGCGGGCACAGATACGCAGTATTTT.

The chain couples TRBV19 to TRBJ1-1, with D uncertain. CDR3 size: 15 residues. Trimming removed 5 bases at V and 5 bases at J, with 18 bases between. The germline V gene encodes CDR1 LNHDA and CDR2 SQIVND (reference sequence). CDR3 sequence reads: CASSAGPMHSTEAFF. The CDR3, as DNA: TGTGCCAGTAGTGCAGGTCCAATGCACTCTACTGAAGCTTTCTTT.

The chain joins TRBV7-9 to TRBJ2-7; TRBD1 is a possible D gene (6 bases). V was trimmed by 5 bases and J by 2 bases, leaving 19 bases between them. Looked up from germline, CDR1 is SEHNR and CDR2 is FQNEAQ (reference sequence). This CDR3 has 16 residues. The CDR3 DNA follows: TGTGCCAGCAGCGGTGACAGGCCCCAGGGGACCTACGAGCAGTACTTC. Translating it yields CASSGDRPQGTYEQYF.

V gene TRBV14 combines with J gene TRBJ1-2, with D maybe TRBD1 (5 bases). V was trimmed by 6 bases and J by 0 bases, leaving 14 bases between them. Germline V CDR1 and CDR2: SGHDN, FVKESK. The CDR3 length is 15 residues. CDR3 nucleotide sequence: TGTGCCAGCAGGCAATCCGGGACCACTAACTATGGCTACACCTTC. Its translation is CASRQSGTTNYGYTF.

The chain combines TRBV9 with TRBJ2-1, with D unclear. The CDR3 has 15 residues. V dropped 4 bases and J dropped 0 bases, with 11 bases sitting between them. The germline CDR1 and CDR2 sequences are SGDLS and YYNGEE. This CDR3 is CASSMLSDSYNEQFF. The CDR3 DNA reads as TGTGCCAGCAGCATGTTATCGGACTCCTACAATGAGCAGTTCTTC.

This rearrangement joins TRBV7-8 to TRBJ2-7; D is undetermined. There are 12 residues in the CDR3. V lost 5 bases and J lost 6, with 11 bases in between. Germline values: CDR1 SGHVS, CDR2 FQNEAQ. CDR3 residues: CASSAPRGEQYF. CDR3 in DNA: TGTGCCAGCAGCGCGCCTAGAGGCGAGCAGTACTTC.